The present TCR beta chain was sequenced within a study of shared clonotypes between healthy human individuals. Background on the study: A donor's plate count was three for CD4 naive and three for CD4 memory; CD8 naive had two and CD8 memory one.

The study separated CD4+ cells into CD45RA+ naive and CD45RA-negative memory subsets. The repertoire was sequenced with immunoSEQ multiplex PCR; TCRdb's copy has only in-frame clones and lacks some. The data hold roughly 650,000 clones, with 97% observed a single time. The length of the CDR3 is 16 residues. Germline V gene sequence: CDR1 SGHAT, CDR2 FQNNGV. With 5 bases clipped from V and 0 bases from J, the junction kept 5 bases outside the gene matches. The material sequenced was naive CD4+ T cells sorted from blood. The subset is: CD45RA+ positively selected. The TCR sequence derives from a woman aged 30 to 39 in good health. This sequence joins TRBV11-2 and TRBJ2-3; 10 bases align to TRBD1. CDR3 amino acids: CASSPGQGGSTDTQYF. CDR3 nucleotide sequence: TGTGCCAGCAGCCCAGGACAGGGGGGAAGCACAGATACGCAGTATTTT. The full variable domain, rest sourced from reference TRBV11-2 and TRBJ2-3, is EAGVAQSPRYKIIEKRQSVAFWCNPISGHATLYWYQQILGQGPKLLIQFQNNGVVDDSQLPKDRFSAERLKGVDSTLKIQPAKLEDSAVYLCASSPGQGGSTDTQYFGPGTRLTVL.